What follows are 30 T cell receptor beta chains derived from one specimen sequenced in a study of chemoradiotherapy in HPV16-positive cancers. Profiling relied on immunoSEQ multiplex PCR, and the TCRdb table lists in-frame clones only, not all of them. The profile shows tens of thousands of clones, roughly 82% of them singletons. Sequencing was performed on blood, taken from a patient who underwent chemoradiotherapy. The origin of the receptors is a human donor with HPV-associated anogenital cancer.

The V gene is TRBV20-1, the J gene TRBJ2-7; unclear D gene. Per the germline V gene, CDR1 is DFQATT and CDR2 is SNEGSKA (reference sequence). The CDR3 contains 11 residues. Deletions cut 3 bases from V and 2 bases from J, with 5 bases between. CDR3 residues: CSARSTYEQYF. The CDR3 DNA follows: TGCAGTGCTAGGTCTACCTACGAGCAGTACTTC.

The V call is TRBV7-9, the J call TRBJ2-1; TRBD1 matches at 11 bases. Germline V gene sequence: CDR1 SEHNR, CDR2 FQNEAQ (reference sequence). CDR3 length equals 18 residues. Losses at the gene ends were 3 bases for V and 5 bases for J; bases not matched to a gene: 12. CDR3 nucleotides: TGTGCCAGCAGCTTCCCCGTGGGACAGGGGGAGGGAGACAATGAGCAGTTCTTC. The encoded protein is CASSFPVGQGEGDNEQFF.

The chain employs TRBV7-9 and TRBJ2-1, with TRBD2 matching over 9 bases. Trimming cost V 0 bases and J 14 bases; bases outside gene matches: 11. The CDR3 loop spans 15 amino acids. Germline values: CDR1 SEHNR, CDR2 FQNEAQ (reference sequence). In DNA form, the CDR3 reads TGTGCCAGCAGCTTAGCGGCGGGGGGGCCGGTTCAGGAGTTCTTC. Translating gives CASSLAAGGPVQEFF. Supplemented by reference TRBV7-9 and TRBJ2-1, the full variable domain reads DTGVSQNPRHKITKRGQNVTFRCDPISEHNRLYWYRQTLGQGPEFLTYFQNEAQLEKSRLLSDRFSAERPKGSFSTLEIQRTEQGDSAMYLCASSLAAGGPVQEFFGPGTRLTVL.

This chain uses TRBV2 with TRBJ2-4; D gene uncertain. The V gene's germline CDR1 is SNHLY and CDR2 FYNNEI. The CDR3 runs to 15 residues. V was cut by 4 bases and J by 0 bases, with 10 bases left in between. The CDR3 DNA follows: TGTGCCAGCAGTGGCGCGGAAATAGCCAAAAACATTCAGTACTTC. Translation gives CASSGAEIAKNIQYF.

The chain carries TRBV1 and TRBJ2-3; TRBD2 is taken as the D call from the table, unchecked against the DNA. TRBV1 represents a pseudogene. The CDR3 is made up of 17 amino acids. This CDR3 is CTSSQTCPRGSGDTQYF. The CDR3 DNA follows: TGCACCAGCAGCCAGACTTGCCCCCGGGGGTCGGGAGATACGCAGTATTTT.

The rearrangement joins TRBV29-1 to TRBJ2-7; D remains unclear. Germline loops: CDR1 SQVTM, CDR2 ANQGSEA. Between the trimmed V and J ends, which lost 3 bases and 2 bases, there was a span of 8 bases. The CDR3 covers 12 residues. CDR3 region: CSVEAGTYEQYF. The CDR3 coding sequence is TGCAGCGTTGAGGCAGGTACCTACGAGCAGTACTTC.

The CDR3 loop reads CASSSGTIGDTQYF. The DNA of the CDR3 is TGCGCCAGCAGTTCCGGGACAATCGGAGATACGCAGTATTTT. This rearrangement joins TRBV5-1 to TRBJ2-3; D might be TRBD1 (6 bases). Germline CDR1 is SGHRS and CDR2 is YFSETQ. The CDR3 spans 14 residues. Trimming removed 5 bases at V and 5 bases at J, with 15 bases between.

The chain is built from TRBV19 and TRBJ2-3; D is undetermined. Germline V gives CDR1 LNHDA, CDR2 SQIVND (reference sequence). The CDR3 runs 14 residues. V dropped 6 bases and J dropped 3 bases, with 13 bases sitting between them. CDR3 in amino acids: CASSEILGTDTQYF. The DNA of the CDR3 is TGTGCCAGTAGCGAAATCCTAGGAACAGATACGCAGTATTTT.

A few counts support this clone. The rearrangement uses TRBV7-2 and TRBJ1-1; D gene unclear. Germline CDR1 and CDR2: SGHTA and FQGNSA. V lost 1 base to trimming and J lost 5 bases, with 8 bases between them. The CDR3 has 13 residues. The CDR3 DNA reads TGTGCCAGCAGCTTAGTAGGGAGGACTGAAGCTTTCTTT. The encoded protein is CASSLVGRTEAFF.

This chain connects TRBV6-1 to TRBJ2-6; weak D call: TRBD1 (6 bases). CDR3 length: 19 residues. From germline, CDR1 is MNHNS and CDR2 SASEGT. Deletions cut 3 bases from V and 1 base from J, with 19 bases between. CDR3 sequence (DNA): TGTGCCAGCAGTGATTCCAGGGGTAGGCAGTTTTCTGGGGCCAACGTCCTGACTTTC. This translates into CASSDSRGRQFSGANVLTF.

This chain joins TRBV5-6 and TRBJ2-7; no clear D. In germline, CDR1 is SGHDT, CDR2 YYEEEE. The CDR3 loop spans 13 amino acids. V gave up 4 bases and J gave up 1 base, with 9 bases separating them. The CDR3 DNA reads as TGTGCCAGCAGCCTTGGCAGTTCCTACGAGCAGTACGTC. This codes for CASSLGSSYEQYV.

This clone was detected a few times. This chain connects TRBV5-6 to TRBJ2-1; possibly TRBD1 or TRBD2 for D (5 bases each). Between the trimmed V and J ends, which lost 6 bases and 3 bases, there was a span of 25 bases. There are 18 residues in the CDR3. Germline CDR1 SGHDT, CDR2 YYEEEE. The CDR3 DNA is TGTGCCAGCACCCTTGAGGGGAAATCCTCCCTCATCTACAATGAGCAGTTCTTC. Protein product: CASTLEGKSSLIYNEQFF.

The CDR3 sequence: CASSESQGSDRFNEQFF. DNA of the CDR3: TGCGCCAGCAGTGAGTCTCAAGGTTCGGACAGGTTCAATGAGCAGTTCTTC. The chain employs TRBV10-1 and TRBJ2-1, with 7 bases lining up with TRBD1. The CDR3 is 17 residues long. CDR1 and CDR2 from the germline V gene are WNHNN and SYGVQD (reference sequence). V lost 0 bases, J lost 6 bases, and 11 bases stayed unmatched.

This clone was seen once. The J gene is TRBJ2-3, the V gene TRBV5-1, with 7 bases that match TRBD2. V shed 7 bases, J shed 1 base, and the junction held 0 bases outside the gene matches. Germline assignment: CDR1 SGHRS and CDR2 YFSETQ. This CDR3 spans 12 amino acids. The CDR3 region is CASGGGTDTQYF. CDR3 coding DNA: TGCGCCAGCGGGGGGGGCACAGATACGCAGTATTTT.

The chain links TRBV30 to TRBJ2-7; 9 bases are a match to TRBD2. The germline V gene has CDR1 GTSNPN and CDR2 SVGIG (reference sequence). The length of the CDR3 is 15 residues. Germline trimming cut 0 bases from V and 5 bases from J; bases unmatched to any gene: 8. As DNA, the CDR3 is TGTGCCTGGAGTGTATCGGGACTAGCTATGAACGAGCAGTACTTC. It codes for CAWSVSGLAMNEQYF.

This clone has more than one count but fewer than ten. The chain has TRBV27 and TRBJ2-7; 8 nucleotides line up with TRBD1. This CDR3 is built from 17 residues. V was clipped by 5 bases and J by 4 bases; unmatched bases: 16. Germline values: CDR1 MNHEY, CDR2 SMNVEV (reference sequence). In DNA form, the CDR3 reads TGTGCCAGCAGTCCGATGAACCAGGGGGCGCGCGTTTACGAGCAGTACTTC. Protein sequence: CASSPMNQGARVYEQYF.

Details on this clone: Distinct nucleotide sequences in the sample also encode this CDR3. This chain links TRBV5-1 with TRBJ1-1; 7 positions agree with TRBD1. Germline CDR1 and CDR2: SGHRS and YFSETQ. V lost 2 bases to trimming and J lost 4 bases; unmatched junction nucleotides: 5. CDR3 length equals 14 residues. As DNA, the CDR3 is TGCGCCAGCAGCTTAGGGACAGTAGGCACTGAAGCTTTCTTT. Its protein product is CASSLGTVGTEAFF.

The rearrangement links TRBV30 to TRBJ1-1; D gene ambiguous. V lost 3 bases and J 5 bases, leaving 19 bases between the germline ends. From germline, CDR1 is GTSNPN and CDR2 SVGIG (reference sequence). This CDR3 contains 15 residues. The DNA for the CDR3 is TGTGCCTGGAGAAAGGGCAGGTCCTTATTGACTGAAGCTTTCTTT. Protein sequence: CAWRKGRSLLTEAFF.

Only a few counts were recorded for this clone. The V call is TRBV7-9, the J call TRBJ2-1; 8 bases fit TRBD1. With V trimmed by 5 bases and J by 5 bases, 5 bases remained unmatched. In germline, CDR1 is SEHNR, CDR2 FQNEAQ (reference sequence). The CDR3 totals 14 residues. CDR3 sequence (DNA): TGTGCCAGCAGCACAGGACAGGGCGACAATGAGCAGTTCTTC. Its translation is CASSTGQGDNEQFF.

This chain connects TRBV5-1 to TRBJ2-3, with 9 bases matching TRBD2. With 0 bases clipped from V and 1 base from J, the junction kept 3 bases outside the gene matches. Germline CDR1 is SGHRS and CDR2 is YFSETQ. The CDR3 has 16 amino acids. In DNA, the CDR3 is TGCGCCAGCAGCTTGGGGCGGGGGGGCGGCACAGATACGCAGTATTTT. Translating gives CASSLGRGGGTDTQYF.

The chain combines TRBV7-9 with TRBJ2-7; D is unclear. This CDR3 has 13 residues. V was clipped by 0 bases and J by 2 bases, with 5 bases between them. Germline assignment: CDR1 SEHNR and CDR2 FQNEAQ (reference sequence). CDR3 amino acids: CASSLAATYEQYV. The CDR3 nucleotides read TGTGCCAGCAGCTTAGCGGCGACCTACGAGCAGTACGTC.

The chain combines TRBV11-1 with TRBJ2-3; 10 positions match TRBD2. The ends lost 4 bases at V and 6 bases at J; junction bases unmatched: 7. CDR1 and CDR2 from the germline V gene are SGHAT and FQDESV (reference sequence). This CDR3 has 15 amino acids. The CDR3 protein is CASSSGSGGVDTQYF. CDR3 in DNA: TGTGCCAGCAGCTCCGGCAGCGGGGGGGTCGATACGCAGTATTTT.

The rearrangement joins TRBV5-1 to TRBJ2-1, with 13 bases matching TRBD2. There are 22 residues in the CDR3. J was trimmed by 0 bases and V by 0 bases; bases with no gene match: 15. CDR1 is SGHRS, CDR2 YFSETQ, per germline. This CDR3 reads CASSLGLLAGGTKLSSYNEQFF. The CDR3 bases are TGCGCCAGCAGCTTGGGGTTACTAGCGGGGGGGACAAAATTAAGCTCCTACAATGAGCAGTTCTTC.

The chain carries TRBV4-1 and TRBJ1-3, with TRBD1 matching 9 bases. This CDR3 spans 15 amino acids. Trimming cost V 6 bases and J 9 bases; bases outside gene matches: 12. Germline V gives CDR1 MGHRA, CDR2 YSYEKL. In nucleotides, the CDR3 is TGCGCCAGCAGTCCGGGACAGGGTAAAGAAGCCACCATATATTTT. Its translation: CASSPGQGKEATIYF.

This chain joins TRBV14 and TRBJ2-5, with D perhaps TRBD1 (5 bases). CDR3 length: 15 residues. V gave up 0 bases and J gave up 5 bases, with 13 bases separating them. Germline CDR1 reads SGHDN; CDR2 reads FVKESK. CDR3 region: CASSQDLRGGETQYF. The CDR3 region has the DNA TGTGCCAGCAGCCAAGATCTAAGGGGTGGGGAGACCCAGTACTTC.

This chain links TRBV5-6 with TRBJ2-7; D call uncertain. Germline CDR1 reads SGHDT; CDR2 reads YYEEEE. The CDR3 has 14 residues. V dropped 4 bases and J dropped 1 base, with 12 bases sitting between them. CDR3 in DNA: TGTGCCAGCAGCCGACTCGGCATTTCCTACGAGCAGTACGTC. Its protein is CASSRLGISYEQYV.

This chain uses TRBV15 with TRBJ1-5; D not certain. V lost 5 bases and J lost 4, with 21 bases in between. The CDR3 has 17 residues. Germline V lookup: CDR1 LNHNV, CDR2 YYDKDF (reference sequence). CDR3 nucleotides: TGTGCCACCAGCCTTAGGAGTAACCGACTCGATAATCAGCCCCAGCATTTT. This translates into CATSLRSNRLDNQPQHF.

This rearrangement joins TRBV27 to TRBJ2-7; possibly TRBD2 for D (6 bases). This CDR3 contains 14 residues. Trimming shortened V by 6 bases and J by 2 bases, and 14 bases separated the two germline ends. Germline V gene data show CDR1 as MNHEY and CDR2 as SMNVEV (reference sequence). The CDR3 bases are TGTGCCAGCAGGGGTCGGCGGGGACCCTACGAGCAGTACGTC. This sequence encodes CASRGRRGPYEQYV.

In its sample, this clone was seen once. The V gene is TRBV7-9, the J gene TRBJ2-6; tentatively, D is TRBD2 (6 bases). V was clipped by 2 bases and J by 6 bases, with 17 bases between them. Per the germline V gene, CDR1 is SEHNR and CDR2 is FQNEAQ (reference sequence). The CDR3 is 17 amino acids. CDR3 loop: CASSLSMGDLKANVLTF. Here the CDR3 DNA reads TGTGCCAGCAGCTTATCGATGGGGGACTTAAAGGCCAACGTCCTGACTTTC. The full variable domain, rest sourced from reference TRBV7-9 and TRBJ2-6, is DTGVSQNPRHKITKRGQNVTFRCDPISEHNRLYWYRQTLGQGPEFLTYFQNEAQLEKSRLLSDRFSAERPKGSFSTLEIQRTEQGDSAMYLCASSLSMGDLKANVLTFGAGSRLTVL.

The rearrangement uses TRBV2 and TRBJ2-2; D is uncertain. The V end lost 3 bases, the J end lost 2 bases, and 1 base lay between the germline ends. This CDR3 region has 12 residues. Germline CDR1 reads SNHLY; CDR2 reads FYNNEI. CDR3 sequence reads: CASSDNTGELFF. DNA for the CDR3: TGTGCCAGCAGTGATAACACCGGGGAGCTGTTTTTT.